The clone carrying this T cell receptor (beta chain) has more than one count but fewer than ten. This sample is part of a study of T-cell memory formation after mild COVID-19. TCRdb redid the calling of the 5' RACE reads with MiXCR, one entry per CDR3 protein. This table has approximately 250,000 distinct CDR3 sequences, under 20% appearing once. Germline loops: CDR1 SGHAT, CDR2 FQNNGV. This CDR3 has 15 residues. V lost 5 bases, J lost 8 bases, and 8 bases stayed unmatched. The TCR sequence derives from a young man who had mild COVID-19 (a few samples of this study predate the infection). Cell type and time point are not known. Sequenced material: PBMCs or a T cell subset sorted from them (not recorded which). The rearrangement uses TRBV11-2 and TRBJ2-1; 11 nucleotides line up with TRBD2. CDR3 nucleotide sequence: TGTGCCAGCAGCCCGACTAGCGGGGTAAAGGATGAGCAGTTCTTC. Encoded protein: CASSPTSGVKDEQFF.